Sequencing of this TCR beta chain was carried out in a study of blood T cell repertoires in COVID-19. Recovered participants had two consecutive negative NP/OP PCR tests, healthcare professional clearance, or symptom resolution. Germline loops: CDR1 ENHRY, CDR2 SYGVKD. The CDR3 runs to 15 residues. The J segment lost 6 bases and the V segment lost 6 bases, leaving 11 bases of the junction unmatched. Per the original methods: Nucleated cell counts were estimated from reference gene primer amplification. Generated by immunoSEQ multiplex PCR, the TCRdb table keeps only in-frame clones and is missing some. V, J and clone size derive from that table, while D and trimming were established from the DNA sequence. The sample holds about 300,000 clones, 75% to 95% seen once.

The material sequenced was PBMCs or T cells enriched from blood (not recorded which). This receptor was taken from a woman aged 30 to 39 who had recovered from COVID-19. The rearrangement uses TRBV10-3 and TRBJ1-5, with 7 bases fitting TRBD1. The CDR3 DNA reads as TGTGCCATCAGCCGGGGGCAGGGGGAAGGTCAGCCCCAGCATTTT. Encoded protein: CAISRGQGEGQPQHF.